Below, one TCR beta chain is given with its context. This specimen belongs to a study of blood T cell repertoires in COVID-19. Data came from immunoSEQ multiplex PCR; TCRdb stores just in-frame clones and leaves some out. The repertoire has 250,000 to 300,000 clones, approximately 78% of them found once; the top ten carry less than 5.5%. This CDR3 has 14 amino acids. Between the trimmed V and J ends, which lost 1 base and 0 bases, there was a span of 6 bases. The germline V gene has CDR1 MNHNS and CDR2 SASEGT. The rearrangement joins TRBV6-1 to TRBJ2-5; no definite D call. This receptor was taken from a man aged 35-49 years who had been exposed to COVID-19. Sequenced material: PBMCs or T cells enriched from blood (not recorded which). For the CDR3, the DNA is TGTGCCAGCAGTGAAGGTACACACCAAGAGACCCAGTACTTC. Its translation is CASSEGTHQETQYF.